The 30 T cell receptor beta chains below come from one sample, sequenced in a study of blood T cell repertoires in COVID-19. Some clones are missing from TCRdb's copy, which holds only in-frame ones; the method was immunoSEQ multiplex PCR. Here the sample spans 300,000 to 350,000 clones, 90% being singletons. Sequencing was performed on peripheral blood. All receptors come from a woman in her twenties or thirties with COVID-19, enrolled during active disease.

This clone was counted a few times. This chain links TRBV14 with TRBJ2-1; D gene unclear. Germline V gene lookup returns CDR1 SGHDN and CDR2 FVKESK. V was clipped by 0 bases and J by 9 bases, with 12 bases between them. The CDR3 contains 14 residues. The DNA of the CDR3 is TGTGCCAGCAGCCAAGATGTCGGTGGTTTTGAGCAGTTCTTC. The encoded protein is CASSQDVGGFEQFF.

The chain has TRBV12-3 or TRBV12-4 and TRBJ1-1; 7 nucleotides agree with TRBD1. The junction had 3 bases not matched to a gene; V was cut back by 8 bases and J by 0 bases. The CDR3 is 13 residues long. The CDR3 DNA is TGTGCCAGCGGGGGACAGATGAACACTGAAGCTTTCTTT. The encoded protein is CASGGQMNTEAFF.

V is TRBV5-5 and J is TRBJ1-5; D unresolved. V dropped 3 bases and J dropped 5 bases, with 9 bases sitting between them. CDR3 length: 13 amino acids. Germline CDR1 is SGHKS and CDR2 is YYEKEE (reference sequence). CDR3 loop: CASSSDLDQPQHF. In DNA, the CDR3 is TGTGCCAGCAGCTCAGACCTAGATCAGCCCCAGCATTTT. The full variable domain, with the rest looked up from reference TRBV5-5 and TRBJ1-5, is DAGVTQSPTHLIKTRGQQVTLRCSPISGHKSVSWYQQVLGQGPQFIFQYYEKEERGRGNFPDRFSARQFPNYSSELNVNALLLGDSALYLCASSSDLDQPQHFGDGTRLSIL.

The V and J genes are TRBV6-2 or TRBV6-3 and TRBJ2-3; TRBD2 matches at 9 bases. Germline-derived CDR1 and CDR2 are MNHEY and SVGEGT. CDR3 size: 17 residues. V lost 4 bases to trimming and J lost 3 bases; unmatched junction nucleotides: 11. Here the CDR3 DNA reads TGTGCCAGCAGTTCCCTGGAGACTAGCGGTCTGACAGATACGCAGTATTTT. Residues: CASSSLETSGLTDTQYF.

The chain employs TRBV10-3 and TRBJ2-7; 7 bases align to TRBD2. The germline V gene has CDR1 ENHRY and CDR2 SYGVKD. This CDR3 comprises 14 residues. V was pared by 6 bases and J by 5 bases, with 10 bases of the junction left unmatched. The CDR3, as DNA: TGTGCCATCAGGCTAGAACTAGCGTCCCACGAGCAGTACTTC. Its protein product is CAIRLELASHEQYF.

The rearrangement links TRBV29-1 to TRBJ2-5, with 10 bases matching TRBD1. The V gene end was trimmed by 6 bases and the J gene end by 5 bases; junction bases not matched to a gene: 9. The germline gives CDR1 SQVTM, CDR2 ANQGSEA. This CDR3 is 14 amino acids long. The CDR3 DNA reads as TGCAGCGTAGCCGACAGGGGGCGCGGGGAGACCCAGTACTTC. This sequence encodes CSVADRGRGETQYF.

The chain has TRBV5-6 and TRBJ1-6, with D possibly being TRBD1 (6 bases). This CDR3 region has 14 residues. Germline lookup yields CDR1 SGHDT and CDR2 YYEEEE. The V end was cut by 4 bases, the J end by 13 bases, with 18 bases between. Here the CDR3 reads CASSEGTGISPLHF. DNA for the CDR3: TGTGCCAGCAGCGAAGGTACAGGGATTTCGCCCCTCCACTTT.

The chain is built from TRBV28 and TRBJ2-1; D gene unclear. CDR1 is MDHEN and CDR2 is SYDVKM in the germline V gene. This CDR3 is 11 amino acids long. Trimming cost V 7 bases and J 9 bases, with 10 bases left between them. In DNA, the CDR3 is TGTGCCAGCACTCGCTACGGTGAGCAGTTCTTC. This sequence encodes CASTRYGEQFF.

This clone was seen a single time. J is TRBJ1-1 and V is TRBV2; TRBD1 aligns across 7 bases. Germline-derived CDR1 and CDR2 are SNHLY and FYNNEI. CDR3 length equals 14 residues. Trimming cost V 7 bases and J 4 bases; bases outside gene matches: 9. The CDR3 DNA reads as TGTGCCAGCATTTTGACAGGGTCGAGCACTGAAGCTTTCTTT. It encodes CASILTGSSTEAFF.

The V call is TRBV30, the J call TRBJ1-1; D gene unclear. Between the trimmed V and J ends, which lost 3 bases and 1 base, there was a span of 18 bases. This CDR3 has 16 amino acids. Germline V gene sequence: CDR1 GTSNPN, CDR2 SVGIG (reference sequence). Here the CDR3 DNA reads TGTGCCTGGAGGGTCGGGGTTGGACCCGGGAACACTGAAGCTTTCTTT. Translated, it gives CAWRVGVGPGNTEAFF.

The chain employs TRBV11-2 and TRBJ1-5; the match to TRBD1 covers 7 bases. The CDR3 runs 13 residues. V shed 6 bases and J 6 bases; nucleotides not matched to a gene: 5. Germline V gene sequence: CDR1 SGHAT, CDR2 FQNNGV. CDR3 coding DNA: TGTGCCAGCAGTAACAGGGGCAGTCAGCCCCAGCATTTT. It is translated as CASSNRGSQPQHF.

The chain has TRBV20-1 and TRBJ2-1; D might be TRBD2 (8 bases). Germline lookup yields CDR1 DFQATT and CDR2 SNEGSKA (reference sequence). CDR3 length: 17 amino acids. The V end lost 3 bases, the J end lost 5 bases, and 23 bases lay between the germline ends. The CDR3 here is CSASFTGETSGDNEQFF. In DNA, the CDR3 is TGCAGTGCTAGTTTTACAGGGGAAACTAGCGGAGACAATGAGCAGTTCTTC.

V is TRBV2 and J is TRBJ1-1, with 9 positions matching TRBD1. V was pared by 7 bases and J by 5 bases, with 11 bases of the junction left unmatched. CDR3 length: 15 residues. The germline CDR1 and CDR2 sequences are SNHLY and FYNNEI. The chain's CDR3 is CASTFTGGGRTEAFF. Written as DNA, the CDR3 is TGTGCCAGCACATTTACAGGGGGCGGTAGAACTGAAGCTTTCTTT.

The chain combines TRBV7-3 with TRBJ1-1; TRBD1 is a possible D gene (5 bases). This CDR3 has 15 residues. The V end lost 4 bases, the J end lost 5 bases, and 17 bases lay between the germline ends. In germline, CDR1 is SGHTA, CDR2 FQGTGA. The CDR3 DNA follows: TGTGCCAGCAGCTCCCTGGGGCTTCCACGGACTGAAGCTTTCTTT. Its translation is CASSSLGLPRTEAFF.

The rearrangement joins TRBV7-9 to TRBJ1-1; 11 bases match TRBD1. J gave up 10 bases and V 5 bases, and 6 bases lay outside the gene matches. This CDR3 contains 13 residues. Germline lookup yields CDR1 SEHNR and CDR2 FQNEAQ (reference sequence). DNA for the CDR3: TGTGCCAGCAGCACTCCCGGGACAGGGGGAGCTTTCTTT. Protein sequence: CASSTPGTGGAFF.

CDR3 residues: CASSDSGSTDTQYF. In DNA, the CDR3 is TGTGCCAGCAGTGACTCCGGGAGCACAGATACGCAGTATTTT. This chain links TRBV6-4 with TRBJ2-3, with unresolved D. V lost 0 bases to trimming and J lost 0 bases, with 4 bases between them. CDR3 length: 14 amino acids. Germline V gene data show CDR1 as MRHNA and CDR2 as SNTAGT.

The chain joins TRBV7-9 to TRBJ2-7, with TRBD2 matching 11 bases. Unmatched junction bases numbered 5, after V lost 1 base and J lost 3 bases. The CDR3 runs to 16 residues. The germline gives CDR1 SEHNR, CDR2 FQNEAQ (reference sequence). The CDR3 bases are TGTGCCAGCAGCTTAGAGTTGACTAGCGGGAACTACGAGCAGTACTTC. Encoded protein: CASSLELTSGNYEQYF.

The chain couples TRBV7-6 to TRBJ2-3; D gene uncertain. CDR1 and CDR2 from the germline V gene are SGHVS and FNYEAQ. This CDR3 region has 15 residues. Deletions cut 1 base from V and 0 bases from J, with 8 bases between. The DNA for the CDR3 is TGTGCCAGCAGCTTAGTTACCGGGAGCACAGATACGCAGTATTTT. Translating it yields CASSLVTGSTDTQYF.

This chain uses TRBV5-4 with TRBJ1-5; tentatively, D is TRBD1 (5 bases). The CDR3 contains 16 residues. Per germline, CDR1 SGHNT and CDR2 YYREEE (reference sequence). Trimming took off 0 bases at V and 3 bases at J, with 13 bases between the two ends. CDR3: CASSLESRTNNQPQHF. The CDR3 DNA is TGTGCCAGCAGCTTGGAATCCCGGACAAACAATCAGCCCCAGCATTTT.

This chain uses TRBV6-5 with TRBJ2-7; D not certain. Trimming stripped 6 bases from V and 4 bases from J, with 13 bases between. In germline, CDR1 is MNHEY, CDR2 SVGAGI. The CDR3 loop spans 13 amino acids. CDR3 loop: CASSAGDWYEQYF. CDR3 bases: TGTGCCAGCAGCGCTGGAGACTGGTACGAGCAGTACTTC.

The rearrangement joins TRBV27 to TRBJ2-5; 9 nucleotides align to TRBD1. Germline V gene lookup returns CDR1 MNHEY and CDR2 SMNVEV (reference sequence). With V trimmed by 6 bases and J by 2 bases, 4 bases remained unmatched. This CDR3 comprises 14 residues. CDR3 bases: TGTGCCAGCAGATTGGGGACAGGGCAAGAGACCCAGTACTTC. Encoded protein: CASRLGTGQETQYF.

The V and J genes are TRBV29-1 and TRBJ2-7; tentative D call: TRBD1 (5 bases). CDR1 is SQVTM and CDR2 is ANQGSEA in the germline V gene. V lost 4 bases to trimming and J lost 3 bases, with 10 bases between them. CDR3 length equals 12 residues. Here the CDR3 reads CSVVGRVYEQYF. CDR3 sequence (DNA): TGCAGCGTTGTAGGCAGGGTCTACGAGCAGTACTTC.

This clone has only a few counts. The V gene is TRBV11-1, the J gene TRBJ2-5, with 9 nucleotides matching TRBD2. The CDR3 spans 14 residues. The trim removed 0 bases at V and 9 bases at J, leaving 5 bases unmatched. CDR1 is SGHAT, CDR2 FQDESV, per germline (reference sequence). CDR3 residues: CASSLAGGRASQYF. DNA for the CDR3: TGTGCCAGCAGCTTAGCGGGCGGGAGGGCCTCCCAGTACTTC. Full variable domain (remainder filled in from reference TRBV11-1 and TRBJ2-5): EAEVAQSPRYKITEKSQAVAFWCDPISGHATLYWYRQILGQGPELLVQFQDESVVDDSQLPKDRFSAERLKGVDSTLKIQPAELGDSAMYLCASSLAGGRASQYFGPGTRLLVL.

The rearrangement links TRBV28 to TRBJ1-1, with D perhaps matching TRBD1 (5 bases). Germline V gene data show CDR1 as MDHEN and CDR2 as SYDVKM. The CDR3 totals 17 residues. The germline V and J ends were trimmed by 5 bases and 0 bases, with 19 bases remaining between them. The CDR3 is CASSTNDGGSLNTEAFF. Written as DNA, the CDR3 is TGTGCCAGCAGTACCAACGACGGGGGGAGCTTGAACACTGAAGCTTTCTTT.

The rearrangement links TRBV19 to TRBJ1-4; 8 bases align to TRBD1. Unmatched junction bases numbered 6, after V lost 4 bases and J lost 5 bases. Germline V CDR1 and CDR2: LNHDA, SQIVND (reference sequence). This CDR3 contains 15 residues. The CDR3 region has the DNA TGTGCCAGTAGTACCGGGACAGGCGCGAATGAAAAACTGTTTTTT. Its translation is CASSTGTGANEKLFF.

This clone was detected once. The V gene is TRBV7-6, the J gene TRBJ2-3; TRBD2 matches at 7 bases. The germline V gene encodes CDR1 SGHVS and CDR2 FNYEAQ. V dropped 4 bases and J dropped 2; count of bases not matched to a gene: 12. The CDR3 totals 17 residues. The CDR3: CASSSTTTSRYTDTQYF. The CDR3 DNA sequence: TGTGCCAGCAGCTCAACTACGACTAGCAGATACACAGATACGCAGTATTTT. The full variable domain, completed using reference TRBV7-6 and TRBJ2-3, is GAGVSQSPRYKVTKRGQDVALRCDPISGHVSLYWYRQALGQGPEFLTYFNYEAQQDKSGLPNDRFSAERPEGSISTLTIQRTEQRDSAMYRCASSSTTTSRYTDTQYFGPGTRLTVL.

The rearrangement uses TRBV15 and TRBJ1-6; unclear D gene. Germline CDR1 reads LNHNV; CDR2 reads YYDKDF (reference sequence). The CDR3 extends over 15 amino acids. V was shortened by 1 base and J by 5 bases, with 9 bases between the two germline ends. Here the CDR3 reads CATSRGLFDNSPLHF. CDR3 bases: TGTGCCACCAGCAGAGGACTATTCGATAATTCACCCCTCCACTTT.

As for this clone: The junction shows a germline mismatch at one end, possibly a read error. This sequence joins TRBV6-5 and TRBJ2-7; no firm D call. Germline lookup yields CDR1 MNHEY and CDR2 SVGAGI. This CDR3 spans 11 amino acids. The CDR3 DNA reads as TGTGCCAGCAGTGACTCGAGAGGGCAGTACTTC. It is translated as CASSDSRGQYF.

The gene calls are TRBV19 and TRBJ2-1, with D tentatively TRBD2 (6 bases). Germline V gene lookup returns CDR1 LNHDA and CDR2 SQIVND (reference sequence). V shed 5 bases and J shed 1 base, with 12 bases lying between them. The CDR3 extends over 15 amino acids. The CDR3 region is CASSLPGLSYNEQFF. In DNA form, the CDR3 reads TGTGCCAGTAGTTTGCCGGGACTGTCCTACAATGAGCAGTTCTTC.

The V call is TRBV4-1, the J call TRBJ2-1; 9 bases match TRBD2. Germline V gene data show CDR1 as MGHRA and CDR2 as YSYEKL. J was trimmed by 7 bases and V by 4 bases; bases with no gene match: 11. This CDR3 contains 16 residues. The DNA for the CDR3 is TGCGCCAGCAGCCCCCAGCGTCTAGCGGGACTAAATGAGCAGTTCTTC. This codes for CASSPQRLAGLNEQFF.